These 30 T cell receptor beta chains share one sample of origin, sequenced in a study of response to subunit inactivated influenza vaccine. TCRdb reanalysed the RT-PCR reads using MiXCR and keeps one entry per CDR3 protein. The data contain about 780,000 distinct CDR3 sequences, approximately 17% of them singletons. The source material was PBMCs from blood, sampled roughly 5 days after vaccination. These receptors all stem from a man in his fifties or sixties who received an inactivated influenza vaccine.

The genes are TRBV12-3 or TRBV12-4 and TRBJ1-5; tentative D call: TRBD1 (6 bases). CDR3 length equals 13 residues. V was shortened by 6 bases and J by 6 bases, with 12 bases between the two germline ends. The CDR3 reads CASSTGSAQPQHF. The CDR3 nucleotides are TGTGCCAGCAGCACAGGGTCGGCTCAGCCCCAGCATTTT.

The J gene is TRBJ2-1, the V gene TRBV24-1, with 7 bases fitting TRBD2. V dropped 4 bases and J dropped 7; count of bases not matched to a gene: 6. Per germline, CDR1 KGHDR and CDR2 SFDVKD. CDR3 length: 14 residues. As DNA, the CDR3 is TGTGCCACCAGTGACACGGTGGGGGGGAATGAGCAGTTCTTC. This translates into CATSDTVGGNEQFF.

The chain's CDR3 is CASRGSPQETQYF. The CDR3, as DNA: TGTGCCAGCAGAGGGAGCCCCCAGGAGACCCAGTACTTC. The V gene is TRBV2, the J gene TRBJ2-5; maybe TRBD2 (5 bases). The CDR3 is 13 amino acids. Deletions cut 6 bases from V and 5 bases from J, with 13 bases between. From germline, CDR1 is SNHLY and CDR2 FYNNEI. The full variable domain, its missing parts supplied by reference TRBV2 and TRBJ2-5, is EPEVTQTPSHQVTQMGQEVILRCVPISNHLYFYWYRQILGQKVEFLVSFYNNEISEKSEIFDDQFSVERPDGSNFTLKIRSTKLEDSAMYFCASRGSPQETQYFGPGTRLLVL.

The chain joins TRBV14 to TRBJ2-1; D uncertain. This CDR3 has 13 amino acids. V lost 1 base and J lost 12, with 13 bases in between. Per germline, CDR1 SGHDN and CDR2 FVKESK. In DNA, the CDR3 is TGTGCCAGCAGCCAAGGTTGGGCCTGGGGGCAGTTCTTC. Protein sequence: CASSQGWAWGQFF.

J is TRBJ2-7 and V is TRBV4-2; TRBD2 might be the D (5 bases). CDR1 is LGHNA and CDR2 is YNFKEQ in the germline V gene. The CDR3 has 16 residues. Deletions cut 1 base from V and 3 bases from J, with 16 bases between. DNA for the CDR3: TGTGCCAGCAGCCAAGTTCAGACGGGAAAAAGCTACGAGCAGTACTTC. This encodes CASSQVQTGKSYEQYF.

The chain carries TRBV20-1 and TRBJ2-5; either TRBD1 or TRBD2 may supply D (5 bases each). V was shortened by 8 bases and J by 1 base, with 17 bases between the two germline ends. There are 14 residues in the CDR3. Looked up from germline, CDR1 is DFQATT and CDR2 is SNEGSKA (reference sequence). The CDR3, as DNA: TGCAGTACAATCCGAGGGGCAGCCCAAGAGACCCAGTACTTC. This encodes CSTIRGAAQETQYF.

The J gene is TRBJ2-3, the V gene TRBV5-1, with TRBD2 matching over 13 bases. Looked up from germline, CDR1 is SGHRS and CDR2 is YFSETQ. J was trimmed by 8 bases and V by 4 bases; bases with no gene match: 10. CDR3 length: 16 residues. CDR3 sequence reads: CASSTGLAGDLVTQYF. The CDR3 DNA follows: TGCGCCAGCAGCACAGGACTAGCGGGAGACCTTGTTACGCAGTATTTT. Full variable domain (rest looked up from reference TRBV5-1 and TRBJ2-3): KAGVTQTPRYLIKTRGQQVTLSCSPISGHRSVSWYQQTPGQGLQFLFEYFSETQRNKGNFPGRFSGRQFSNSRSEMNVSTLELGDSALYLCASSTGLAGDLVTQYFGPGTRLTVL.

The CDR3 here is CASSTGLAGVNGELFF. The CDR3 nucleotides are TGTGCCAGCAGCACGGGACTAGCGGGGGTAAACGGGGAGCTGTTTTTT. The genes are TRBV9 and TRBJ2-2, with 14 bases identical to TRBD2. The CDR3 covers 16 residues. CDR1 and CDR2 from the germline V gene are SGDLS and YYNGEE. Unmatched junction bases numbered 6, after V lost 4 bases and J lost 7 bases.

The chain employs TRBV30 and TRBJ2-3; D unclear. CDR1 and CDR2 (germline): GTSNPN, SVGIG (reference sequence). V was shortened by 0 bases and J by 6 bases, with 7 bases between the two germline ends. This CDR3 contains 12 residues. The CDR3 sequence is CAWSVLGDTQYF. In DNA, the CDR3 is TGTGCCTGGAGTGTGTTGGGGGATACGCAGTATTTT.

This clonotype has more than one count but fewer than ten. The CDR3 DNA sequence: TGCAGCGTCGGAGCTAGGCTAGCGGTATACAATGAGCAGTTCTTC. Residues: CSVGARLAVYNEQFF. The J gene is TRBJ2-1, the V gene TRBV29-1; 7 positions match TRBD2. This CDR3 is built from 15 residues. V was clipped by 6 bases and J by 4 bases; unmatched bases: 12. Germline CDR1 SQVTM, CDR2 ANQGSEA.

This chain joins TRBV12-3 or TRBV12-4 and TRBJ2-5; 7 bases are shared with TRBD1. This CDR3 is built from 12 residues. After removal of 5 bases from V and 4 bases from J, the junction contained 1 base not matched to a gene. The CDR3 protein is CASSTGVETQYF. The CDR3 DNA reads TGTGCCAGCAGTACAGGGGTAGAGACCCAGTACTTC.

The table lists this clonotype with many counts. The chain carries TRBV4-1 and TRBJ1-2, with TRBD1 identical over 12 bases. Germline CDR1 reads MGHRA; CDR2 reads YSYEKL. Losses at the gene ends were 0 bases for V and 8 bases for J; bases not matched to a gene: 16. This CDR3 has 19 residues. The CDR3, as DNA: TGCGCCAGCAGCCAAGAAAGGAGGACCCCGGGACAGGGGGCGCGAGGCTACACCTTC. Translation gives CASSQERRTPGQGARGYTF.

The CDR3 coding sequence is TGTGCCGGCATTTGCTACGAGCAGTACTTC. Translating gives CAGICYEQYF. This chain joins TRBV5-5 and TRBJ2-7; D ambiguous. Germline V gives CDR1 SGHKS, CDR2 YYEKEE (reference sequence). The V end lost 10 bases, the J end lost 3 bases, and 8 bases lay between the germline ends. The CDR3 extends over 10 amino acids.

This clonotype was observed at least ten times. This chain links TRBV5-6 with TRBJ2-7; no firm D call. The CDR3 consists of 13 residues. Germline V gene lookup returns CDR1 SGHDT and CDR2 YYEEEE. Trimming removed 3 bases from V and 2 bases from J, with 9 bases in between. This chain's CDR3 is CASSSWLTYEQYF. CDR3 sequence (DNA): TGTGCCAGCAGCTCGTGGCTGACCTACGAGCAGTACTTC.

This clonotype was seen more than once but under ten times. The chain links TRBV4-3 to TRBJ2-1, with 8 bases aligning to TRBD1. Germline assignment: CDR1 LGHNA and CDR2 YSLEER. Unmatched junction bases numbered 6, after V lost 0 bases and J lost 2 bases. CDR3 length: 17 residues. The DNA of the CDR3 is TGCGCCAGCAGCCAAGATACAGGGGGTTCCCCCTACAATGAGCAGTTCTTC. The encoded protein is CASSQDTGGSPYNEQFF.

Regarding this clonotype: The junction differs from germline at one of its ends, possibly a read error. The rearrangement links TRBV5-1 to TRBJ2-7; 7 bases agree with TRBD2. This CDR3 contains 15 residues. The germline gives CDR1 SGHRS, CDR2 YFSETQ. The CDR3 DNA reads TGCACCAGCAGCACGGACACGGGAGGATTCGACGAGCAGTACTTC. Translating it yields CTSSTDTGGFDEQYF.

V is TRBV5-5 and J is TRBJ1-6; tentative D call: TRBD1 (6 bases). V lost 2 bases to trimming and J lost 7 bases, with 16 bases between them. The CDR3 covers 16 residues. The germline V gene encodes CDR1 SGHKS and CDR2 YYEKEE (reference sequence). The CDR3 loop is CASSFWGGSPNSPLHF. The DNA of the CDR3 is TGTGCCAGCAGCTTCTGGGGGGGCTCTCCCAATTCACCCCTCCACTTT.

This chain links TRBV18 with TRBJ2-1; 11 nucleotides align to TRBD2. CDR3 length: 16 amino acids. Losses at the gene ends were 4 bases for V and 4 bases for J; bases not matched to a gene: 6. Germline V gene lookup returns CDR1 KGHSH and CDR2 LQKENI. The CDR3 DNA sequence: TGTGCCAGCTCACGAAGGACTAGCGGGTTATACAATGAGCAGTTCTTC. Translating gives CASSRRTSGLYNEQFF.

V gene TRBV2 combines with J gene TRBJ2-1; 11 bases match TRBD2. CDR1 and CDR2 from the germline V gene are SNHLY and FYNNEI. The CDR3 loop spans 19 amino acids. Losses at the gene ends were 7 bases for V and 8 bases for J; bases not matched to a gene: 22. The DNA for the CDR3 is TGTGCCAGCACCTCCGGGACTAGCGGAAAATTGGGGACATGGGATGAGCAGTTCTTC. Translation: CASTSGTSGKLGTWDEQFF.

This chain links TRBV2 with TRBJ1-4; TRBD1 matches at 7 bases. Trimming took 6 bases from V and 1 from J; bases not matched to a gene: 14. The germline V gene has CDR1 SNHLY and CDR2 FYNNEI. The CDR3 length is 18 residues. The CDR3 DNA is TGTGCCAGCAGGGACAACCTCATGCACAGGGGAACTAATGAAAAACTGTTTTTT. Translating gives CASRDNLMHRGTNEKLFF.

The rearrangement uses TRBV7-9 and TRBJ2-5; D uncertain. This CDR3 region has 14 residues. Germline CDR1 and CDR2: SEHNR and FQNEAQ (reference sequence). Trimming removed 1 base from V and 5 bases from J, with 11 bases in between. The CDR3 sequence is CASSLVSYPETQYF. The CDR3 coding sequence is TGTGCCAGCAGCTTAGTGAGCTATCCGGAGACCCAGTACTTC.

This clonotype was counted between two and nine times. The rearrangement joins TRBV4-3 to TRBJ2-2, with D hard to call. The CDR3 contains 15 residues. Germline CDR1 is LGHNA and CDR2 is YSLEER. V was shortened by 3 bases and J by 5 bases, with 13 bases between the two germline ends. CDR3 loop: CASSQFKGQTGELFF. CDR3 DNA: TGCGCCAGCAGCCAGTTCAAGGGCCAGACCGGGGAGCTGTTTTTT.

This clonotype was counted only a few times. The rearrangement uses TRBV7-3 and TRBJ2-6; a weak D match, TRBD2 (6 bases). The V gene lost 5 bases and the J gene lost 8 bases, with 16 bases spanning the gap. This CDR3 contains 15 residues. Germline CDR1 SGHTA, CDR2 FQGTGA. The CDR3 sequence is CASSTRGGGTNVLTF. The CDR3 DNA reads TGTGCCAGCAGCACGAGGGGTGGCGGGACCAACGTCCTGACTTTC.

This clonotype was seen more than once but under ten times. The chain joins TRBV27 to TRBJ2-5; tentatively, D is TRBD1 (5 bases). CDR1 and CDR2 from the germline V gene are MNHEY and SMNVEV (reference sequence). V was clipped by 5 bases and J by 5 bases, with 18 bases between them. The CDR3 is 15 amino acids. This CDR3 is CASSTTRQRWETQYF. The DNA of the CDR3 is TGTGCCAGCAGTACAACTCGACAGCGATGGGAGACCCAGTACTTC.

This chain links TRBV6-5 with TRBJ1-6, with TRBD1 matching over 7 bases. In germline, CDR1 is MNHEY, CDR2 SVGAGI. The junction had 3 bases not matched to a gene; V was cut back by 1 base and J by 9 bases. The CDR3 length is 14 residues. The CDR3 is CASSYLEGASPLHF. As DNA, the CDR3 is TGTGCCAGCAGTTACTTAGAGGGGGCTTCACCCCTCCACTTT.

This clonotype was counted a few times. The chain recombines TRBV18 with TRBJ2-7; 10 bases are shared with TRBD2. Trimming cost V 2 bases and J 3 bases; bases outside gene matches: 4. Germline assignment: CDR1 KGHSH and CDR2 LQKENI. The CDR3 consists of 15 residues. The CDR3 nucleotides read TGTGCCAGCTCACCATCGGCTAGCGGGAGCTACGAGCAGTACTTC. It yields the protein CASSPSASGSYEQYF.

The chain employs TRBV6-2 or TRBV6-3 and TRBJ2-7, with 7 bases that match TRBD1. The CDR3 has 16 amino acids. CDR1 and CDR2 from the germline V gene are MNHEY and SVGEGT. The V segment lost 5 bases and the J segment 1 base; nucleotides outside the gene matches: 11. CDR3: CASSTTDRSRSYEQYF. CDR3 DNA sequence: TGTGCCAGCAGTACGACGGACAGGTCGAGGTCCTACGAGCAGTACTTC.

This clonotype was detected a few times. The CDR3 spells CASSYRDREQPQHF. The DNA for the CDR3 is TGTGCCAGCAGTTACCGGGACAGGGAACAGCCCCAGCATTTT. V and J are TRBV12-3 or TRBV12-4 and TRBJ1-5; 9 bases map to TRBD1. V gave up 4 bases and J gave up 7 bases; unmatched junction bases: 5. The CDR3 sequence is 14 residues long.

This clonotype was picked up many times. The chain joins TRBV10-3 to TRBJ1-2; no reliable D call. CDR1 is ENHRY, CDR2 SYGVKD, per germline. Trimming took 5 bases from V and 2 from J, leaving 9 bases between them. CDR3 size: 13 residues. The CDR3 loop reads CAISRDPNYGYTF. CDR3 coding DNA: TGTGCCATCAGTCGTGATCCGAACTATGGCTACACCTTC.

The rearrangement joins TRBV20-1 to TRBJ2-5; perhaps D is TRBD1 or TRBD2 (5 bases each). Deletions cut 6 bases from V and 4 bases from J, with 18 bases between. This CDR3 contains 14 residues. The germline V gene encodes CDR1 DFQATT and CDR2 SNEGSKA (reference sequence). The CDR3 loop reads CSAFERGPRETQYF. The CDR3 region has the DNA TGCAGTGCCTTCGAGAGGGGTCCGAGAGAGACCCAGTACTTC.